These T cell receptor beta chains were read from a single sample in a study of CD8+CD57+ T cells in acquired aplastic anemia. TCRdb called the reads again in MiXCR, with one record for every CDR3 protein. The repertoire includes about 150,000 distinct CDR3 sequences, approximately 51% of them detected once, and 3% to 4% sits in the top ten. Sequencing used sorted CD4+, CD8+, or CD8+CD57+ T cells (not recorded which) from PBMCs. These receptors all stem from a human donor with aplastic anemia. Both conserved end residues are part of each CDR3. Each record gives: D gene, clone size, V gene, J gene, CDR3 protein, CDR3 DNA. D genes are given only for firm matches. Clone sizes are given selectively: once, few, many, or a class where the clone is expanded.

D: NA; size: NA; V: TRBV12-3/TRBV12-4; J: TRBJ2-2; CDR3: CASSFGVGVTGELFF; DNA: TGTGCCAGCAGTTTTGGTGTGGGTGTCACCGGGGAGCTGTTTTTT
D: NA; size: NA; V: TRBV19; J: TRBJ2-7; CDR3: CASSWSTGFEYEQYF; DNA: TGTGCCAGTAGTTGGTCGACAGGTTTCGAATACGAGCAGTACTTC
D: NA; size: NA; V: TRBV10-3; J: TRBJ1-1; CDR3: CAISAGGGTEAFF; DNA: TGTGCCATCAGTGCGGGCGGGGGCACTGAAGCTTTCTTT
D: NA; size: NA; V: TRBV25-1; J: TRBJ2-2; CDR3: CASSRWGSTGELFF; DNA: TGTGCCAGCAGCCGGTGGGGCAGCACCGGGGAGCTGTTTTTT
D: TRBD1; size: NA; V: TRBV10-3; J: TRBJ1-2; CDR3: CASSRQGRNPGYTF; DNA: TGTGCCAGCAGCCGACAGGGGCGAAATCCTGGCTACACCTTC
D: NA; size: NA; V: TRBV14; J: TRBJ1-1; CDR3: CASSLRGTNTEAFF; DNA: TGTGCCAGCAGCCTTCGAGGGACGAACACTGAAGCTTTCTTT
D: NA; size: NA; V: TRBV9; J: TRBJ2-7; CDR3: CASSGLAGTYEQYF; DNA: TGTGCCAGCAGCGGACTGGCGGGAACCTACGAGCAGTACTTC
D: NA; size: NA; V: TRBV29-1; J: TRBJ2-3; CDR3: CSVEGSGTDTQYF; DNA: TGCAGCGTTGAAGGTAGTGGCACAGATACGCAGTATTTT
D: NA; size: NA; V: TRBV5-4; J: TRBJ2-6; CDR3: CASSLVIGIFASGANVLTF; DNA: TGTGCCAGCAGCTTGGTGATTGGGATTTTCGCCTCTGGGGCCAACGTCCTGACTTTC
D: NA; size: few; V: TRBV4-1; J: TRBJ2-7; CDR3: CASSQVGYEQYF; DNA: TGCGCCAGCAGCCAAGTGGGTTACGAGCAGTACTTC
D: NA; size: NA; V: TRBV20-1; J: TRBJ1-6; CDR3: CSAVDTDLGPLHF; DNA: TGCAGTGCTGTCGACACGGACCTTGGGCCCCTCCACTTT
D: TRBD1; size: once; V: TRBV3-1; J: TRBJ2-5; CDR3: CASSQIPLGQGAWETQYF; DNA: TGTGCCAGCAGCCAAATTCCACTGGGACAGGGGGCTTGGGAGACCCAGTACTTC
D: TRBD1; size: once; V: TRBV20-1; J: TRBJ2-3; CDR3: CSTRDRASTDTQYF; DNA: TGCAGTACCCGGGACAGGGCCAGCACAGATACGCAGTATTTT
D: TRBD2; size: NA; V: TRBV10-3; J: TRBJ2-5; CDR3: CAISGLAGARRETQYF; DNA: TGTGCCATCAGTGGGCTAGCGGGGGCCCGACGGGAGACCCAGTACTTC
D: NA; size: NA; V: TRBV10-3; J: TRBJ2-7; CDR3: CAISGGVGFNPHEQYF; DNA: TGTGCCATCAGTGGGGGGGTAGGGTTCAATCCCCACGAGCAGTACTTC
D: NA; size: many; V: TRBV5-1; J: TRBJ2-1; CDR3: CASSLGTSINEQFF; DNA: TGCGCCAGCAGCCTCGGGACTTCAATCAATGAGCAGTTCTTC
D: TRBD1; size: NA; V: TRBV18; J: TRBJ1-2; CDR3: CASSPSRTGHNYGYTF; DNA: TGTGCCAGCTCACCTTCCCGGACAGGGCATAACTATGGCTACACCTTC
D: NA; size: NA; V: TRBV9; J: TRBJ1-2; CDR3: CASGRQYGYTF; DNA: TGTGCCAGCGGCAGACAGTATGGCTACACCTTC
D: NA; size: NA; V: TRBV11-2; J: TRBJ1-1; CDR3: CASSAEHGGVAINTEAFF; DNA: TGTGCCAGCAGTGCGGAACATGGGGGTGTGGCGATAAACACTGAAGCTTTCTTT
D: NA; size: NA; V: TRBV24-1; J: TRBJ2-3; CDR3: CATRSSQGDTQYF; DNA: TGTGCCACCAGATCCAGTCAGGGTGATACGCAGTATTTT
D: NA; size: NA; V: TRBV29-1; J: TRBJ2-3; CDR3: CTGRGAGTDTQYF; DNA: TGCACCGGTAGGGGGGCAGGCACAGATACGCAGTATTTT
D: NA; size: many; V: TRBV4-3; J: TRBJ1-6; CDR3: CASSPQKSSPLHF; DNA: TGCGCCAGCAGCCCGCAGAAAAGCTCACCCCTCCACTTT
D: NA; size: NA; V: TRBV7-9; J: TRBJ1-1; CDR3: CASRQNTEAFF; DNA: TGTGCCAGTAGGCAGAACACTGAAGCTTTCTTT
D: NA; size: NA; V: TRBV6-1; J: TRBJ1-5; CDR3: CARGGERYKTGCQPQHF; DNA: TGTGCCAGGGGGGGAGAGCGGTACAAGACGGGCTGTCAGCCCCAGCATTTT
D: TRBD1; size: few; V: TRBV18; J: TRBJ2-3; CDR3: CASSPTSTGGSSDTQYF; DNA: TGTGCCAGCTCACCGACTTCGACAGGGGGCAGCTCAGATACGCAGTATTTT
D: TRBD1; size: once; V: TRBV2; J: TRBJ1-2; CDR3: CASSSRTGNNGYTF; DNA: TGTGCCAGCAGTTCGAGGACAGGTAACAATGGCTACACCTTC
D: NA; size: many; V: TRBV6-5; J: TRBJ1-2; CDR3: CASSSRTDYGYTF; DNA: TGTGCCAGCAGTTCCCGGACAGACTATGGCTACACCTTC
D: TRBD1; size: NA; V: TRBV5-1; J: TRBJ2-2; CDR3: CASSLRQGTNTGELFF; DNA: TGCGCCAGCAGCCTACGACAGGGGACGAACACCGGGGAGCTGTTTTTT
D: NA; size: many; V: TRBV5-8; J: TRBJ2-6; CDR3: CASSLGAPGANVLTF; DNA: TGTGCCAGCAGCTTGGGGGCCCCTGGGGCCAACGTCCTGACTTTC
D: NA; size: many; V: TRBV15; J: TRBJ1-1; CDR3: CATSRGGRAEAFF; DNA: TGTGCCACCAGCAGGGGGGGCCGGGCTGAAGCTTTCTTT
D: TRBD2; size: many; V: TRBV12-3/TRBV12-4; J: TRBJ2-1; CDR3: CASSPIAGGPYNEQFF; DNA: TGTGCCAGCAGTCCAATAGCGGGGGGGCCTTACAATGAGCAGTTCTTC
D: NA; size: NA; V: TRBV2; J: TRBJ2-1; CDR3: CATSGPPGDNEQFF; DNA: TGTGCCACCAGCGGTCCCCCAGGAGACAATGAGCAGTTCTTC
D: NA; size: many; V: TRBV5-1; J: TRBJ1-2; CDR3: CASSLVHGNYGYTF; DNA: TGCGCCAGCAGCTTGGTTCACGGGAACTATGGCTACACCTTC
D: TRBD2; size: NA; V: TRBV20-1; J: TRBJ2-3; CDR3: CSARDSGGASDTQYF; DNA: TGCAGTGCTAGGGATAGCGGGGGGGCCTCAGATACGCAGTATTTT
D: TRBD1; size: few; V: TRBV12-5; J: TRBJ1-2; CDR3: CASGLQGGVYGYTF; DNA: TGTGCTAGTGGTTTGCAGGGGGGAGTCTATGGCTACACCTTC
D: NA; size: NA; V: TRBV10-3; J: TRBJ1-2; CDR3: CAISEAGEGYTF; DNA: TGTGCCATCAGTGAGGCAGGGGAGGGCTACACCTTC
D: NA; size: once; V: TRBV10-3; J: TRBJ2-7; CDR3: CATSEPSMDYEQYF; DNA: TGTGCCACCAGTGAGCCGAGCATGGACTACGAGCAGTACTTC
D: NA; size: many; V: TRBV20-1; J: TRBJ1-4; CDR3: CSAQRTANEKLFF; DNA: TGCAGTGCCCAGAGGACAGCTAATGAAAAACTGTTTTTT
D: NA; size: few; V: TRBV4-1; J: TRBJ1-1; CDR3: CASSLDRSLNTEAFF; DNA: TGCGCCAGCAGCCTCGACAGGTCACTCAACACTGAAGCTTTCTTT
D: TRBD1; size: few; V: TRBV25-1; J: TRBJ2-7; CDR3: CASSDPATGSYEQYF; DNA: TGTGCCAGCAGTGACCCAGCGACAGGGTCCTACGAGCAGTACTTC
D: TRBD1; size: NA; V: TRBV4-2; J: TRBJ2-1; CDR3: CVSSQDRASYNEQFF; DNA: TGTGTCAGCAGCCAAGACAGGGCGTCTTACAATGAGCAGTTCTTC
D: TRBD1; size: NA; V: TRBV24-1; J: TRBJ1-4; CDR3: CAAGDSGTGDEKLFF; DNA: TGTGCCGCCGGTGATTCCGGGACAGGGGATGAAAAACTGTTTTTT
D: NA; size: many; V: TRBV5-1; J: TRBJ1-2; CDR3: CASRGFGTEFYGYTF; DNA: TGCGCCAGCAGAGGATTCGGGACGGAGTTCTATGGCTACACCTTC
D: NA; size: NA; V: TRBV19; J: TRBJ1-1; CDR3: CASSIVIGGNTEAFF; DNA: TGTGCCAGTAGTATAGTAATAGGCGGGAACACTGAAGCTTTCTTT
D: NA; size: NA; V: TRBV7-9; J: TRBJ2-6; CDR3: CASSRDLNTEAF; DNA: TGTGCCAGCAGCCGAGACTTGAACACTGAAGCTTTC
D: TRBD2; size: NA; V: TRBV29-1; J: TRBJ2-1; CDR3: CSVGGSRNEQFF; DNA: TGCAGCGTTGGCGGGAGCAGGAATGAGCAGTTCTTC
D: TRBD1; size: NA; V: TRBV10-3; J: TRBJ2-7; CDR3: CAISRGTGPPYYEQYF; DNA: TGTGCCATCAGCCGAGGGACAGGGCCTCCTTACTACGAGCAGTACTTC
D: NA; size: NA; V: TRBV19; J: TRBJ1-5; CDR3: CATKGDFSNQPQHF; DNA: TGTGCCACTAAAGGGGACTTTAGCAATCAGCCCCAGCATTTT
D: NA; size: many; V: TRBV27; J: TRBJ1-2; CDR3: CASSLVGGIRGYTF; DNA: TGTGCCAGCAGTTTAGTTGGGGGAATCCGGGGCTACACCTTC
D: NA; size: NA; V: TRBV10-3; J: TRBJ2-2; CDR3: CASRRDFIYGELFF; DNA: TGCGCCAGCCGCCGGGACTTCATTTACGGGGAGCTGTTTTTT
D: TRBD1; size: NA; V: TRBV9; J: TRBJ1-1; CDR3: CASSVEGANGAEAFF; DNA: TGTGCCAGCAGCGTGGAGGGGGCGAACGGCGCTGAAGCTTTCTTT
D: TRBD2; size: NA; V: TRBV11-1; J: TRBJ2-3; CDR3: CASSYRGGPTDTQYF; DNA: TGTGCCAGCAGCTATCGCGGGGGGCCCACAGATACGCAGTATTTT
D: TRBD1; size: many; V: TRBV6-1; J: TRBJ1-2; CDR3: CASKSQSGQNYGYTF; DNA: TGTGCCAGCAAATCCCAATCGGGACAGAACTATGGCTACACCTTC